Listed below are T cell receptor beta chains from one sample, sequenced in a study of blood T cell repertoires in COVID-19. Using immunoSEQ multiplex PCR, the repertoire was profiled, and TCRdb retains in-frame clones only, with some absent. The sample holds approximately 500,000 clones, around 90% seen once. Sample: peripheral blood. The receptor set was obtained from a woman aged 45-65 years with COVID-19, enrolled during active disease. The CDR3 runs from the conserved cysteine through the conserved F or W. Fields, in order: J gene, D gene, V gene, clone size, CDR3 DNA, CDR3 protein. A D gene is named only where the DNA matches it firmly. A clone size is listed for some rows: how often the clone was seen (once, few, many), or a class if it is expanded.

TRBJ2-3 | NA | TRBV5-4 | NA | TGTGCCAGCAGCTTTGAACCGCTGCGCCCCACAGATACGCAGTATTTT | CASSFEPLRPTDTQYF
TRBJ1-6 | TRBD1 | TRBV12-3/TRBV12-4 | NA | TGTGCCAGCAGTCCCATGGACAGGCCCCTCCACTTT | CASSPMDRPLHF
TRBJ1-5 | NA | TRBV10-3 | NA | TGTGCCATCAGTGGGCCGGAGGGTCAGCCCCAGCATTTT | CAISGPEGQPQHF
TRBJ1-4 | TRBD1 | TRBV2 | NA | TGTGCCAGCAGTGAGGGACACTGGGACAGAGCAACTAATGAAAAACTGTTTTTT | CASSEGHWDRATNEKLFF
TRBJ2-3 | TRBD2 | TRBV7-9 | NA | TGTGCCAGCGTTCTAGCGGGGCCTATTAGCACAGATACGCAGTATTTT | CASVLAGPISTDTQYF
TRBJ1-5 | NA | TRBV28 | once | TGTGCCAGCCGTGGGGGGACGGAGCCCCAGCATTTT | CASRGGTEPQHF
TRBJ2-3 | NA | TRBV9 | NA | TGTGCCAGCTCAGTCGGGATCACAGATACGCAGTATTTT | CASSVGITDTQYF
TRBJ1-1 | TRBD1 | TRBV9 | NA | TGTGCCAGCAGCGCCGACGAGGGGACAGCAGAAGCTTTCTTT | CASSADEGTAEAFF
TRBJ1-2 | NA | TRBV6-6 | NA | TGTGCCAGCAGTTACCAGACAGAGTCTAACTATGGCTACACCTTC | CASSYQTESNYGYTF
TRBJ1-2 | NA | TRBV7-2 | NA | TGTGCCAGCAGTCCAGCAGAGGGTTATGGCTACACCTTC | CASSPAEGYGYTF
TRBJ2-7 | TRBD1 | TRBV19 | NA | TGTGCCAGTAGCGCCCAGGACAGGACCTCCTACGAGCAGTACTTC | CASSAQDRTSYEQYF
TRBJ1-5 | NA | TRBV19 | once | TGTGCCAGTAGTATTATTGGGGCATCAGCAAATCAGCCCCAGCATTTT | CASSIIGASANQPQHF
TRBJ2-1 | NA | TRBV7-2 | NA | TGTGCCAGCAGCTTAGGGGCCCGCTCCTACAATGAGCAGTTCTTC | CASSLGARSYNEQFF
TRBJ1-5 | NA | TRBV5-6 | NA | TGTGCCAGCAGCCCAGGGGTGAATCAGCCCCAGCATTTT | CASSPGVNQPQHF
TRBJ2-3 | TRBD1 | TRBV19 | NA | TGTGCCAGTACTCCGGGACAGGGAACAGATACGCAGTATTTT | CASTPGQGTDTQYF
TRBJ1-4 | TRBD1 | TRBV4-1 | NA | TGCGCCAGCAGCCCCCCAGACAGGGCAAATGAAAAACTGTTTTTT | CASSPPDRANEKLFF
TRBJ1-2 | NA | TRBV5-4 | NA | TGTGCCAGCAGCCCCGCGCGGGGCTATGGCTACACCTTC | CASSPARGYGYTF
TRBJ2-7 | TRBD1 | TRBV5-1 | NA | TGCGCCAGCAGCTTGGTACAGGGGATATACTACGAGCAGTACTTC | CASSLVQGIYYEQYF
TRBJ2-3 | TRBD2 | TRBV19 | once | TGTGCCAGTAGCGACTGTGGAGCGGGGGGGGGCGATACGCAGTATTTT | CASSDCGAGGGDTQYF
TRBJ2-1 | NA | TRBV9 | NA | TGTGCCAGCAGCGTAGATAGCGGCTCCTACAATGAGCAGTTCTTC | CASSVDSGSYNEQFF
TRBJ2-2 | NA | TRBV5-1 | NA | TGCGCCAGTACCGGACATACGAACACCGGGGAGCTGTTTTTT | CASTGHTNTGELFF
TRBJ2-2 | NA | TRBV5-1 | NA | TGCGCCAGCAGCTTGGGAGCCGGGGAGCTGTTTTTT | CASSLGAGELFF
TRBJ1-6 | NA | TRBV27 | NA | TGTGCCAGCAGTGCCGGGACTTCGAGGAGGTCACCCCTCCACTTT | CASSAGTSRRSPLHF
TRBJ2-3 | TRBD2 | TRBV14 | few | TGTGCCAGCAGCCGCCACTTGGGAATCGTAGCGGGAACTAGCACAGATACGCAGTATTTT | CASSRHLGIVAGTSTDTQYF
TRBJ2-7 | TRBD2 | TRBV4-2 | NA | TGTGCCAGCAGCCAAGATCCTACTAGCGGGGTAGGCTACGAGCAGTACTTC | CASSQDPTSGVGYEQYF
TRBJ1-2 | NA | TRBV12-3/TRBV12-4 | NA | TGTGCCAGCAGTTTGTACAGCTCGTATGGCTACACCTTC | CASSLYSSYGYTF